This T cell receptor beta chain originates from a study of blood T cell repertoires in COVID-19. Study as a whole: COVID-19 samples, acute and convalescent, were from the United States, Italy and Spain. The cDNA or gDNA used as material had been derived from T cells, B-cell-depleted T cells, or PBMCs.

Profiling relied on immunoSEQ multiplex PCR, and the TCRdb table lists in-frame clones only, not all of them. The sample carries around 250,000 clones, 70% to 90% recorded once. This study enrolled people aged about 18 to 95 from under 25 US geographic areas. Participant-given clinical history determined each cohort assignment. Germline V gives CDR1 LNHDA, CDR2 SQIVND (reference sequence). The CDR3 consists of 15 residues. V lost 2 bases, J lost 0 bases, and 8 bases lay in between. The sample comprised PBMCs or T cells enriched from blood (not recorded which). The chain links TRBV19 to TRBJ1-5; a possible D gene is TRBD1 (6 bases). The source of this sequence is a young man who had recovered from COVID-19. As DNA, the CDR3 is TGTGCCAGTAGTATAACAGGGTTTAGCAATCAGCCCCAGCATTTT. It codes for CASSITGFSNQPQHF.